This TCR beta chain comes out of a study of cytomegalovirus exposure and HLA in healthy donors. As for this clone: Its specificity is unknown.

PCR amplification relied on 60 Vbeta primers (plus 13 Jbeta primers). Sequencing used immunoSEQ multiplex PCR; TCRdb keeps in-frame clones, though not all of them. The sample carries about 150,000 clones, approximately 81% recorded once. Notes on the study in general: Available immune exposure information was restricted to CMV serostatus only.

Per the germline V gene, CDR1 is SGHRS and CDR2 is YFSETQ. The CDR3 consists of 15 residues. V shed 2 bases and J 3 bases; nucleotides not matched to a gene: 6. The clonotype comes from a woman between 18 and 30 years old in good health and CMV-seronegative. The sample comprised PBMCs. The gene calls are TRBV5-1 and TRBJ1-2; 8 bases are shared with TRBD1. The CDR3 region has the DNA TGCGCCAGCAGCTTTTTGGGCAGGGGGCACTATGGCTACACCTTC. Protein: CASSFLGRGHYGYTF.